The 8 T cell receptor beta chains below come from one sample, sequenced in a study of cytomegalovirus exposure and HLA in healthy donors. PCR primers comprised 60 Vbeta and 13 Jbeta primers. Assay used: immunoSEQ multiplex PCR; TCRdb lists only in-frame clones, some missing. This sample yields under 200,000 clones, of which 81% are seen a single time; around 3.9% belongs to the top ten. The sample was PBMCs. Receptor source: a man aged 50 or older in good health and CMV-seronegative.

This clone was observed a few times. This chain joins TRBV2 and TRBJ2-3; a weak D match, TRBD1 (7 bases). Germline V lookup: CDR1 SNHLY, CDR2 FYNNEI. V gave up 7 bases and J gave up 6 bases, with 14 bases separating them. The CDR3 has 13 amino acids. The DNA for the CDR3 is TGTGCCAGCATCAGGGGGGTCTCCGATACGCAGTATTTT. The encoded protein is CASIRGVSDTQYF.

The rearrangement links TRBV7-9 to TRBJ2-7, with D perhaps matching TRBD1 (5 bases). Trimming took off 6 bases at V and 5 bases at J, with 14 bases between the two ends. In germline, CDR1 is SEHNR, CDR2 FQNEAQ (reference sequence). There are 13 residues in the CDR3. The CDR3, as DNA: TGTGCCAGCAGGTCGACAGATCCCCACGAGCAGTACTTC. Its protein product is CASRSTDPHEQYF.

The V and J genes are TRBV19 and TRBJ2-1; maybe TRBD2 (6 bases). V was trimmed by 7 bases and J by 2 bases, leaving 12 bases between them. The germline V gene encodes CDR1 LNHDA and CDR2 SQIVND (reference sequence). The CDR3 has 14 amino acids. The CDR3 sequence is CASNRWGAYNEQFF. The CDR3 nucleotides read TGTGCCAGTAATCGCTGGGGGGCCTACAATGAGCAGTTCTTC. The full variable domain, with the rest looked up from reference TRBV19 and TRBJ2-1, is DGGITQSPKYLFRKEGQNVTLSCEQNLNHDAMYWYRQDPGQGLRLIYYSQIVNDFQKGDIAEGYSVSREKKESFPLTVTSAQKNPTAFYLCASNRWGAYNEQFFGPGTRLTVL.

Notes on this clone: One end of the junction is discordant with germline, which a read error may explain. The chain carries TRBV7-9 and TRBJ1-4; TRBD1 might be the D (5 bases). CDR1 is SEHNR and CDR2 is FQNEAQ in the germline V gene (reference sequence). The CDR3 runs to 14 residues. In DNA, the CDR3 is TGTTCCAGCAGCTTAGATGTTTCTACGGGGGAACTGTTTTTT. Translated, it gives CSSSLDVSTGELFF.

CDR3 region: CASSLGQGANNEQFF. The CDR3 coding sequence is TGTGCCAGCAGTCTTGGGCAGGGGGCAAACAATGAGCAGTTCTTC. The chain recombines TRBV25-1 with TRBJ2-1; TRBD1 agrees at 8 bases. CDR3 length: 15 residues. Trimming removed 5 bases from V and 5 bases from J; junction bases left unmatched: 8. The V gene's germline CDR1 is MGHDK and CDR2 SYGVNS.

This clone occurred a few times. V is TRBV27 and J is TRBJ2-7; 8 nucleotides line up with TRBD2. CDR1 is MNHEY, CDR2 SMNVEV, per germline (reference sequence). The CDR3 runs to 13 residues. V shed 7 bases and J 3 bases; nucleotides not matched to a gene: 5. The CDR3: CASKLAGGYEQYF. CDR3 sequence (DNA): TGTGCCAGCAAATTGGCGGGGGGCTACGAGCAGTACTTC.

This clone showed up just once. The V and J genes are TRBV27 and TRBJ2-7; D is possibly TRBD1 (6 bases). The CDR3 is 13 residues long. The ends were cut back, 3 bases at V and 6 bases at J, with 12 bases in the middle. Per the germline V gene, CDR1 is MNHEY and CDR2 is SMNVEV (reference sequence). CDR3 nucleotide sequence: TGTGCCAGCAGTTTGAACAGGGTGTCCGAGCAGTACTTC. Protein sequence: CASSLNRVSEQYF.

The chain recombines TRBV7-9 with TRBJ2-7; D is possibly TRBD2 (6 bases). The ends were cut back, 5 bases at V and 2 bases at J, with 25 bases in the middle. CDR1 and CDR2 (germline): SEHNR, FQNEAQ (reference sequence). The CDR3 totals 18 residues. CDR3 sequence (DNA): TGTGCCAGCAGCGGAAGACAAGCTGCGGGGCGCCGGACCTACGAGCAGTACTTC. Translated, it gives CASSGRQAAGRRTYEQYF.